The source of this TCR beta chain is a study of blood T cell repertoires in COVID-19. This clone was observed a handful of times. The data were produced by immunoSEQ multiplex PCR, yet TCRdb's version contains in-frame clones alone and is incomplete. The table shows some 150,000 clones, with about 89% occurring only once. The V end was cut by 4 bases, the J end by 2 bases, with 14 bases between. The CDR3 sequence is 15 residues long. The germline V gene encodes CDR1 SGHAT and CDR2 FQNNGV. The sample consisted of peripheral blood. This chain connects TRBV11-2 to TRBJ2-5, with a tentative D call TRBD2 (6 bases). The TCR comes from a man between 70 and 80 years old with acute or convalescent COVID-19. The CDR3 sequence: CASSWGTGDQETQYF. The CDR3 nucleotides read TGTGCCAGCAGCTGGGGGACGGGGGATCAAGAGACCCAGTACTTC.